These T cell receptor beta chains were read from a single sample in a study of chronic HIV infection and antiretroviral therapy. Using its own MiXCR run on the 5' RACE reads, TCRdb lists one record per CDR3 protein. The sample yields about 48,000 distinct CDR3 sequences, approximately 20% seen once. The source material was peripheral blood. The receptor source for this set is an adult who had HIV and had not received antiretroviral therapy, or was an uninfected healthy control (not recorded which). CDR3s include the opening cysteine and the closing phenylalanine or tryptophan. D genes are given only for firm matches. Clone size appears in some rows only: once, few, many, or a class for an expanded clone.

v_gene: TRBV5-1
j_gene: TRBJ1-2
abundance: NA
d_gene: NA
CDR3nt: TGCGCCAGCAGTGGGGTTACCTCCTATGGCTACACCTTC
CDR3aa: CASSGVTSYGYTF

v_gene: TRBV20-1
j_gene: TRBJ2-7
abundance: NA
d_gene: TRBD1
CDR3nt: TGCAGTGCTCGGGACAGATCCTACGAGCAGTACTTC
CDR3aa: CSARDRSYEQYF

v_gene: TRBV27
j_gene: TRBJ1-5
abundance: NA
d_gene: NA
CDR3nt: TGTGCCAGCAGTTCAGGGACTCGGCAGCCCCAGCATTTT
CDR3aa: CASSSGTRQPQHF

v_gene: TRBV7-2
j_gene: TRBJ1-3
abundance: NA
d_gene: NA
CDR3nt: TGTGCCAGCAGCTTAGTGTGGGCACGGAACTCTGGAAACACCATATATTTT
CDR3aa: CASSLVWARNSGNTIYF

v_gene: TRBV29-1
j_gene: TRBJ2-1
abundance: many
d_gene: TRBD2
CDR3nt: TGCAGCGTTGCGGCGGGAGGCGTCGAGCAGTTCTTC
CDR3aa: CSVAAGGVEQFF

v_gene: TRBV4-2
j_gene: TRBJ2-6
abundance: few
d_gene: TRBD2
CDR3nt: TGTGCCAGCAGCCAAGCGGGGACTAGAGTGCCTGGGGCCAACGTCCTGACTTTC
CDR3aa: CASSQAGTRVPGANVLTF

v_gene: TRBV27
j_gene: TRBJ1-3
abundance: few
d_gene: NA
CDR3nt: TGTGCCAGCAGTTTTCTCTTCCCTGGAAACACCATATATTTT
CDR3aa: CASSFLFPGNTIYF

v_gene: TRBV4-1
j_gene: TRBJ2-1
abundance: few
d_gene: NA
CDR3nt: TGCGCCAGCAGCCAAGCAGGGATGCAGTTCTTC
CDR3aa: CASSQAGMQFF

v_gene: TRBV27
j_gene: TRBJ2-7
abundance: NA
d_gene: TRBD1
CDR3nt: TGTGCCAGCAGTTTCCACAGGGGGTCGTCCGAGCAGTACTTC
CDR3aa: CASSFHRGSSEQYF

v_gene: TRBV29-1
j_gene: TRBJ1-5
abundance: NA
d_gene: NA
CDR3nt: TGCAGCGCCCGTTTTAGAGGGAGCAATCAGCCCCAGCATTTT
CDR3aa: CSARFRGSNQPQHF

v_gene: TRBV5-1
j_gene: TRBJ1-1
abundance: few
d_gene: NA
CDR3nt: TGCGCCAGCAGCTTGGGGGGGCCGGGTACTGAAGCTTTCTTT
CDR3aa: CASSLGGPGTEAFF

v_gene: TRBV29-1
j_gene: TRBJ1-4
abundance: NA
d_gene: TRBD1
CDR3nt: TGCAGCGTTGAAGATAGGGGGACAGGGAATGAAAAACTGTTTTTT
CDR3aa: CSVEDRGTGNEKLFF

v_gene: TRBV7-2
j_gene: TRBJ2-1
abundance: few
d_gene: TRBD2
CDR3nt: TGTGCCAGCAGCTTAGCCATAGCGGGAGGTCCCTACAATGAGCAGTTCTTC
CDR3aa: CASSLAIAGGPYNEQFF

v_gene: TRBV4-2
j_gene: TRBJ2-1
abundance: NA
d_gene: TRBD2
CDR3nt: TGTGCCAGCAGCCAACCTAGCGGGTCCTACAATGAGCAGTTCTTC
CDR3aa: CASSQPSGSYNEQFF

v_gene: TRBV28
j_gene: TRBJ1-4
abundance: NA
d_gene: NA
CDR3nt: TGTGCCAGCAGCCCCTGGACTGCAACTAATGAAAAACTGTTTTTT
CDR3aa: CASSPWTATNEKLFF

v_gene: TRBV7-2
j_gene: TRBJ2-7
abundance: NA
d_gene: NA
CDR3nt: TGTGCCAGCAGCTTAGAGGCAGGGTACTCCTACGAGCAGTACTTC
CDR3aa: CASSLEAGYSYEQYF

v_gene: TRBV4-1
j_gene: TRBJ1-4
abundance: NA
d_gene: NA
CDR3nt: TGCGCCAGCAGCCAAAACACAGGGACTAATGAAAAACTGTTTTTT
CDR3aa: CASSQNTGTNEKLFF

v_gene: TRBV28
j_gene: TRBJ2-3
abundance: few
d_gene: NA
CDR3nt: TGTGCCAGCAGTTCGCCAAGGGGGAGCGCGGCAGATACGCAGTATTTT
CDR3aa: CASSSPRGSAADTQYF

v_gene: TRBV12-5
j_gene: TRBJ2-2
abundance: NA
d_gene: TRBD1
CDR3nt: TGTGCTAGTGGGCGTAGGACAGGGAATACCGGGGAGCTGTTTTTT
CDR3aa: CASGRRTGNTGELFF

v_gene: TRBV15
j_gene: TRBJ2-6
abundance: few
d_gene: TRBD1
CDR3nt: TGTGCCACCAGCGGACTGTTAAACAGGGGGCAATGGGGATCTGGGGCCAACGTCCTGACTTTC
CDR3aa: CATSGLLNRGQWGSGANVLTF

v_gene: TRBV7-2
j_gene: TRBJ2-1
abundance: few
d_gene: TRBD2
CDR3nt: TGTGCCAGCAGCTTGCGACCCGTCGGAGCGGGAGCCATCTACAATGAGCAGTTCTTC
CDR3aa: CASSLRPVGAGAIYNEQFF

v_gene: TRBV18
j_gene: TRBJ2-3
abundance: few
d_gene: NA
CDR3nt: TGTGCCAGCTCACCCAGGGACACCCAGTTAGATACGCAGTATTTT
CDR3aa: CASSPRDTQLDTQYF

v_gene: TRBV29-1
j_gene: TRBJ2-3
abundance: NA
d_gene: NA
CDR3nt: TGCAGCACCCTGGGGGCGCCCCGGACAGATACGCAGTATTTT
CDR3aa: CSTLGAPRTDTQYF

v_gene: TRBV28
j_gene: TRBJ1-1
abundance: few
d_gene: TRBD1
CDR3nt: TGTGCCAGCCTTTTACGGACAGGGCCGAACACTGAAGCTTTCTTT
CDR3aa: CASLLRTGPNTEAFF

v_gene: TRBV12-3/TRBV12-4
j_gene: TRBJ2-1
abundance: NA
d_gene: TRBD2
CDR3nt: TGTGCCAGCAGTCCCTCGGGGCTAGCGGGAGCAGGGAATGAGCAGTTCTTC
CDR3aa: CASSPSGLAGAGNEQFF

v_gene: TRBV7-9
j_gene: TRBJ2-7
abundance: few
d_gene: NA
CDR3nt: TGTGCCAGCAGCTTGGGCAAACCCTACGAGCAGTACTTC
CDR3aa: CASSLGKPYEQYF

v_gene: TRBV24-1
j_gene: TRBJ1-2
abundance: NA
d_gene: TRBD1
CDR3nt: TGTGCCACCAGTGATGGCAGGGGGCCATCCGCCGGCTACACCTTC
CDR3aa: CATSDGRGPSAGYTF

v_gene: TRBV28
j_gene: TRBJ2-1
abundance: few
d_gene: TRBD2
CDR3nt: TGTGCCAGCCTTGGACTAGATAAGAATGAGCAGTTCTTC
CDR3aa: CASLGLDKNEQFF

v_gene: TRBV28
j_gene: TRBJ2-1
abundance: NA
d_gene: TRBD2
CDR3nt: TGTGCCAGCAGTTTATACTACAGGCTAGCGGGAGAGCAGTTCTTC
CDR3aa: CASSLYYRLAGEQFF

v_gene: TRBV27
j_gene: TRBJ2-7
abundance: NA
d_gene: TRBD2
CDR3nt: TGTGCCAGCAGTCCTACGGCTACTGGGGGGGTGGGACGGCGACTCTACGAGCAGTACTTC
CDR3aa: CASSPTATGGVGRRLYEQYF

v_gene: TRBV11-2
j_gene: TRBJ1-1
abundance: NA
d_gene: TRBD1
CDR3nt: TGTGCCAGCAGCCCTAGACGTCCTACGACAGGGGTTAACACTGAAGCTTTCTTT
CDR3aa: CASSPRRPTTGVNTEAFF

v_gene: TRBV28
j_gene: TRBJ2-7
abundance: few
d_gene: NA
CDR3nt: TGTGCCAGCAGCCCTCGGGCTCACTCCTACGAGCAGTACTTC
CDR3aa: CASSPRAHSYEQYF

v_gene: TRBV7-9
j_gene: TRBJ1-6
abundance: NA
d_gene: NA
CDR3nt: TGTGCCAGCAGCTTAAAGATGAGCAGGGCTGATTCACCCCTCCACTTT
CDR3aa: CASSLKMSRADSPLHF

v_gene: TRBV7-9
j_gene: TRBJ2-2
abundance: many
d_gene: NA
CDR3nt: TGTGCCAGCAGCTTAGGAGGTACCGGGGAGCTGTTTTTT
CDR3aa: CASSLGGTGELFF

v_gene: TRBV28
j_gene: TRBJ2-1
abundance: few
d_gene: NA
CDR3nt: TGTGCCAGCAGGTTGCCTACTGTGACTGAGCAGTTCTTC
CDR3aa: CASRLPTVTEQFF

v_gene: TRBV28
j_gene: TRBJ1-1
abundance: NA
d_gene: NA
CDR3nt: TGTGCCAGCAGTTTATTCCGTCCGTCTGAAGCTTTCTTT
CDR3aa: CASSLFRPSEAFF

v_gene: TRBV28
j_gene: TRBJ2-5
abundance: NA
d_gene: TRBD2
CDR3nt: TGTGCCAGCAGTTTGAGAGCTAGCGGGCTTAAAGAGACCCAGTACTTC
CDR3aa: CASSLRASGLKETQYF

v_gene: TRBV5-1
j_gene: TRBJ2-1
abundance: few
d_gene: NA
CDR3nt: TGCGCCAGCAGCTTGGTCGCCGGACGCCCCAGCTCCTACAATGAGCAGTTCTTC
CDR3aa: CASSLVAGRPSSYNEQFF

v_gene: TRBV9
j_gene: TRBJ2-5
abundance: few
d_gene: TRBD2
CDR3nt: TGTGCCAGCAGCACTAGCGGGAGGGCAGAGACCCAGTACTTC
CDR3aa: CASSTSGRAETQYF

v_gene: TRBV27
j_gene: TRBJ2-1
abundance: many
d_gene: NA
CDR3nt: TGTGCCAGCAGTTTAGGCAATGAGCAGTTCTTC
CDR3aa: CASSLGNEQFF